A selection of T cell receptor beta chains follows, all from one sample in a study of CD4+ T cells in melanoma. Only in-frame clones appear in the TCRdb table, and some are missing; sequencing was by immunoSEQ multiplex PCR. The data contain about 9,600 clones, around four fifths of them seen just once; the ten biggest clones take up around 25%. Sequencing was carried out using cells from a culture (not recorded whether cultured in vitro). The source is a human donor with melanoma. CDR3s leave out the opening cysteine and the closing phenylalanine or tryptophan. D genes are given only for firm matches.

TRBJ1-6 - TRBV6-5 ASSYDSQPRNSPLH
TRBJ1-4 - TRBV5-1 ASSLERDKLF
TRBJ1-2 - TRBV28 ASSQSQGPYYGYT
TRBJ2-4 TRBD2 TRBV4-2 ASSQEARGDIKNIQY
TRBJ2-6 - TRBV18 ASSLQGSGANVLT
TRBJ2-1 - TRBV27 ASSYRTAISEQF
TRBJ2-7 - TRBV21-1 ASSKARARGWSEQY
TRBJ2-7 - TRBV3-1/TRBV3-2 ASGDRISPREQY